This is a list of T cell receptor beta chains from one sample in a study of human T cells and chemical hapten exposure. TCRdb reanalysed the RACE reads using MiXCR and keeps one entry per CDR3 protein. The data contain approximately 84,000 distinct CDR3 sequences, 10% of them singletons. The sequences come from whole blood, collected in connection with sensitization to the hapten diphenylcyclopropenone (DPC). Every receptor here comes from a woman younger than 45 with alopecia areata. Some clones in this sample may be carry-over from other donors' samples. Each CDR3 is given with its conserved first and last residue. A D gene is named only where the DNA matches it firmly. Expanded clones are given a class, and other clones once, few, many or no size at all.

CDR3,DNA,length,D,J,V,size
CASSSNRGLTGELFF,TGTGCCAGCAGCTCGAACAGGGGGCTCACCGGGGAGCTGTTTTTT,15,TRBD1,TRBJ2-2,TRBV7-3,many
CSVPLAAQETQYF,TGCAGCGTTCCTCTAGCGGCCCAAGAGACCCAGTACTTC,13,TRBD2,TRBJ2-5,TRBV29-1,few
CASSATEVQETQYF,TGTGCCAGCAGTGCCACAGAGGTCCAAGAGACCCAGTACTTC,14,NA,TRBJ2-5,TRBV28,many
CVSSYGGPFSYEQYF,TGTGTCAGCAGTTACGGCGGGCCCTTCTCCTACGAGCAGTACTTC,15,NA,TRBJ2-7,TRBV6-2/TRBV6-3,NA
CASSPGVRAGNTEAFF,TGTGCCAGCTCACCAGGAGTGCGGGCGGGGAACACTGAAGCTTTCTTT,16,NA,TRBJ1-1,TRBV18,NA
CASSLVGELSYNEQFF,TGTGCCAGCAGCTTAGTGGGAGAGCTTTCCTACAATGAGCAGTTCTTC,16,NA,TRBJ2-1,TRBV7-2,many
CASSLAYNSPLHF,TGTGCCAGCAGCTTGGCCTATAATTCACCCCTCCACTTT,13,NA,TRBJ1-6,TRBV5-5,NA
CSAQGGASGRPTNSYEQYF,TGCAGTGCCCAAGGTGGGGCTAGCGGGAGGCCTACGAACTCCTACGAGCAGTACTTC,19,TRBD2,TRBJ2-7,TRBV20-1,NA
CASSRNGVNTEAFF,TGTGCCAGCAGCAGAAACGGGGTGAACACTGAAGCTTTCTTT,14,NA,TRBJ1-1,TRBV7-2,NA
CASSLDHKNIQYF,TGTGCCAGCAGCTTGGACCACAAAAACATTCAGTACTTC,13,NA,TRBJ2-4,TRBV12-3/TRBV12-4,many
CASSEGQGKTYEQYF,TGTGCCAGCAGCGAGGGACAGGGGAAAACCTACGAGCAGTACTTC,15,TRBD1,TRBJ2-7,TRBV28,NA
CASTPELTGYNEQFF,TGTGCCAGCACCCCCGAATTGACAGGTTACAATGAGCAGTTCTTC,15,NA,TRBJ2-1,TRBV9,many